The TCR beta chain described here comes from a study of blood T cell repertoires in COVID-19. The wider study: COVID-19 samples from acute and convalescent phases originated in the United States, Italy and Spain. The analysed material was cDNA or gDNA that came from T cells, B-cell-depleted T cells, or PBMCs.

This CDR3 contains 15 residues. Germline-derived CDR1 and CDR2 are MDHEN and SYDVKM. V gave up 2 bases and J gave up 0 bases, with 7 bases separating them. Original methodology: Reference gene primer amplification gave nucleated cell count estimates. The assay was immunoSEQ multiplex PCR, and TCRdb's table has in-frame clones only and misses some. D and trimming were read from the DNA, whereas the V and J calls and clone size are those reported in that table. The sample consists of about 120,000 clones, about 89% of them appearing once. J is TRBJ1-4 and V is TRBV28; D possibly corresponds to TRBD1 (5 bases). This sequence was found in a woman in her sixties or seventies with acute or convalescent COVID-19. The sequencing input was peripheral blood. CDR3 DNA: TGTGCCAGCAGTTTAGCAGGGACAACTAATGAAAAACTGTTTTTT. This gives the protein CASSLAGTTNEKLFF.